This TCR beta chain was identified during a study of resident and recirculating memory T cells in vitiligo. Study-wide background: Shave-biopsy epidermis from lesional and nonlesional skin was sequenced alongside PBMCs.

The CDR3 spans 16 residues. Germline values: CDR1 SGDLS, CDR2 YYNGEE. V was cut by 4 bases and J by 0 bases, with 15 bases left in between. Here immunoSEQ multiplex PCR was the method, and the copy in TCRdb shows in-frame clones only, minus some. The top ten clones hold 4% to 5.5% of a sample with about 76,000 clones, under 95% of them seen once. The receptor was derived from a male donor with vitiligo. The chain employs TRBV9 and TRBJ2-3; D remains ambiguous. Sequencing was carried out using blood. The CDR3 sequence is CASSSRLLSSTDTQYF. The CDR3 DNA is TGTGCCAGCAGCTCCCGACTTCTATCCAGCACAGATACGCAGTATTTT.